This TCR beta chain was captured by sequencing in a study of Graves' ophthalmopathy and Graves' hyperthyroidism. This clonotype was counted ten times or more. The antigen is not known. Whole-study results and caveats: Blood shared most expanded thyroid clonotypes above 0.001 frequency.

Germline V lookup: CDR1 MNHNS, CDR2 SASEGT. The trim removed 5 bases at V and 2 bases at J, leaving 8 bases unmatched. The CDR3 length is 16 residues. CDR3 regions of TCR beta were amplified from RNA transcripts. The library came from an HTBI-primed first-round RT-PCR and a second-round multiplex PCR. Each CDR3 protein is one row after TCRdb ran MiXCR on the multiplex PCR reads. Among under 350,000 distinct CDR3 sequences listed, 15% to 20% were seen once. Ophthalmopathy cases showed moderate-to-severe activity, scoring CAS ≥3 and NOSPECS ≥4, with duration under 3 months. Physicians reached a diagnosis by relying on clinical symptoms, serum thyroxine, TRAb, thyroid ultrasound and orbital computed tomography.

The TCR sequence derives from an adult man with Graves' ophthalmopathy. The specimen was peripheral blood. The chain employs TRBV6-1 and TRBJ2-5; TRBD2 matches 10 bases. CDR3 amino acids: CASSRLAGVKQETQYF. For the CDR3, the DNA is TGTGCCAGCAGTCGTCTAGCGGGAGTCAAACAAGAGACCCAGTACTTC.